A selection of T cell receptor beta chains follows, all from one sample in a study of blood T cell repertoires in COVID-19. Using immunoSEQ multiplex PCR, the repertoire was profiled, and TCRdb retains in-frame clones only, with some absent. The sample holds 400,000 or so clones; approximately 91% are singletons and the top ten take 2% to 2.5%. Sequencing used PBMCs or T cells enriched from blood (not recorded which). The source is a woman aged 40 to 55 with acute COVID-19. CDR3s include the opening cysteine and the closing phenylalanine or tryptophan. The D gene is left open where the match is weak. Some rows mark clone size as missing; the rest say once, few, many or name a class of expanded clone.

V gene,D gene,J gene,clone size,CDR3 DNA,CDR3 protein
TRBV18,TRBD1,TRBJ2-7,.,TGTGCCAGCTCATCCCGGGACAGGGTCACCGGCGAGCAGTACTTC,CASSSRDRVTGEQYF
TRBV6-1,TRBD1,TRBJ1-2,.,TGTGCCAGCAGTGAAGTTGCAGGGGGCAGTCGAGGCTACACCTTC,CASSEVAGGSRGYTF
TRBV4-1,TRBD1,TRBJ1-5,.,TGCGCCAGCAGCAAAGTTGCCCAGGGGGGCGCGTATCAGCCCCAGCATTTT,CASSKVAQGGAYQPQHF
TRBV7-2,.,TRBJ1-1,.,TGTGCCAGCAGCTTAAGGCGGGGTTGGGACACTGAAGCTTTCTTT,CASSLRRGWDTEAFF
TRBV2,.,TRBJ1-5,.,TGTGCCAGCAGTGGTGGGCAGAGTAGCAATCAGCCCCAGCATTTT,CASSGGQSSNQPQHF
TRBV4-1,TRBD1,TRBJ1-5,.,TGCGCCAGCAGCCAAGGATGGGGACAGGGTGTTCAGCCCCAGCATTTT,CASSQGWGQGVQPQHF
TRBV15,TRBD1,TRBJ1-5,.,TGTGCCACCAGCAGAGCCGGACAGGGGATGGGCAATCAGCCCCAGCATTTT,CATSRAGQGMGNQPQHF
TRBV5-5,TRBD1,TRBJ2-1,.,TGTGCCAGCGGATTGACGGGACAGGGGGACTTTTCCTACAATGAGCAGTTCTTC,CASGLTGQGDFSYNEQFF
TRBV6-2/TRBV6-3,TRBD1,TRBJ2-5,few,TGTGCCAGCAGTTCTACGTGGACAGGAAAGGAGACCCAGTACTTC,CASSSTWTGKETQYF
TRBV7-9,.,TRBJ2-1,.,TGTGCCAGCAGCTATACTAGCTACCAAGAGTACAATGAGCAGTTCTTC,CASSYTSYQEYNEQFF
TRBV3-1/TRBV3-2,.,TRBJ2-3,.,TGTGCCAGCAGCCAAGATTGGGGGGAGACTAGCACAGATACGCAGTATTTT,CASSQDWGETSTDTQYF
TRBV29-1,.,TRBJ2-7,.,TGCAGCGTTGAAGTAGCGTGGGGGCAGTACTTC,CSVEVAWGQYF
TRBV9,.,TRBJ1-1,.,TGTGCCAGCAGCGGGGGACACGGGAACACTGAAGCTTTCTTT,CASSGGHGNTEAFF
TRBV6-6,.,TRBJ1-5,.,TGTGCCAGCAGTTACTCGCAGGCCCTTAGCAATCAGCCCCAGCATTTT,CASSYSQALSNQPQHF
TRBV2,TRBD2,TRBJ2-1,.,TGTGCCGCATCTCTAGGGACTAGCCCTAATGAGCAGTTCTTC,CAASLGTSPNEQFF
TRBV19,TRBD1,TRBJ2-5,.,TGTGCCAGTAGAGGACAGGGGGGGACCCAGTACTTC,CASRGQGGTQYF
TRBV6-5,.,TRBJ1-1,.,TGTGCCAGCAGTTACTCGATGCGCACTGAAGCTTTCTTT,CASSYSMRTEAFF
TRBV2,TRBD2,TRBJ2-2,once,TGTGCCAGTAAGACTGGACTAGCGAGGACCGGGGAGCTGTTTTTT,CASKTGLARTGELFF
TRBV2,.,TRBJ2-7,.,TGTGCCAGCAGTGAAGTCGGGATACCCTCCTACGAGCAGTACTTC,CASSEVGIPSYEQYF
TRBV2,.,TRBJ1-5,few,TGTGCCAGCAGTGACCAGGGAAGTGGTCAGCCCCAGCATTTT,CASSDQGSGQPQHF
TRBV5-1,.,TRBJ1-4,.,TGCGCCAGCAGCTTGGGGACCCTACAGGGACGGAATGAAAAACTGTTTTTT,CASSLGTLQGRNEKLFF
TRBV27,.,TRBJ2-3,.,TGTGCCAGCAGTCCCGTAACAGGACAAGCAGGGGATACGCAGTATTTT,CASSPVTGQAGDTQYF
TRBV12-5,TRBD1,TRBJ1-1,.,TGTGCTAGTGGACTCGGGACAGCTGAAGCTTTCTTT,CASGLGTAEAFF
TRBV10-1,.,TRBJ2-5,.,TGCGCCAGCAGCTTCGACAGTCAAGAGACCCAGTACTTC,CASSFDSQETQYF
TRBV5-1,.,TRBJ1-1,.,TGCGCCAGCAGCTTGGGAGCTGAAGCTTTCTTT,CASSLGAEAFF
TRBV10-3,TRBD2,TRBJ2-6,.,TGTGCCATCAGTGAGTCGGGGGGGGTTTTAGGCTCTGGGGCCAACGTCCTGACTTTC,CAISESGGVLGSGANVLTF
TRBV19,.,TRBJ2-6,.,TGTGCCAGTAGTATCGGGATAGGGAGCTCTGGGGCCAACGTCCTGACTTTC,CASSIGIGSSGANVLTF
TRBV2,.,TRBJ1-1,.,TGTGCCAGCATGCCCGGGGGGAGATGGGAAGCTTTCTTT,CASMPGGRWEAFF
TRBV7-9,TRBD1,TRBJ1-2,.,TGTGCCAGCAGCCGGAACCAGGGGGCTGGAGGCTACACCTTC,CASSRNQGAGGYTF
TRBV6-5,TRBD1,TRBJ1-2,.,TGTGCCAGCAGTAACTTAGACAGGGGGCAGGGTGGCTACACCTTC,CASSNLDRGQGGYTF
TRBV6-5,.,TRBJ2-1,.,TGTGCCAGCAGGGTGCAGTGGCGGGGGCGATATGAGCAGTTCTTC,CASRVQWRGRYEQFF
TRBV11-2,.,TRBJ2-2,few,TGTGCCAGCAGCTTCTTCCAGGGCACCGGGGAGCTGTTTTTT,CASSFFQGTGELFF
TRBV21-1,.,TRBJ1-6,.,TGTGCCAGCAGCAAGTCCGGGGGGGGGAACTATAATTCACCCCTCCACTTT,CASSKSGGGNYNSPLHF
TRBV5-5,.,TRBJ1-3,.,TGTGCCAGCAGCTTCGGGGGGTCTGGAAACACCATATATTTT,CASSFGGSGNTIYF
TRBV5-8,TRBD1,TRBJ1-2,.,TGTGCCAGCAGCCTGAACAGGGGGCTTGACTATGGCTACACCTTC,CASSLNRGLDYGYTF
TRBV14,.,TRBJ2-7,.,TGTGCCAGCCAACAGGGTTTCGGGGAGCAGTACTTC,CASQQGFGEQYF
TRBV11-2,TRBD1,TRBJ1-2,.,TGTGCCAGCAGCTTAACAGGGGCATCCTATGGCTACACCTTC,CASSLTGASYGYTF
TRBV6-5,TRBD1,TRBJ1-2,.,TGTGCCAGCAGTTCTACACGGGCCAGGGGGTATGGCTACACCTTC,CASSSTRARGYGYTF